Presented here are 29 T cell receptor beta chains from one specimen sequenced in a study of T cells expressing NK-cell markers (TCRdb year 2020). Library preparation was by 5' RACE. Data came from an Illumina HiSeq 2000. The reads underwent TCRdb reprocessing, giving one record for each CDR3 protein sequence and no DNA. The sample table records about 540,000 distinct CDR3 sequences. 3% to 4.5% of the sample belongs to the ten largest clones. Material: blood T cells: a sorted CD56 or NKG2C T cell subset, CD4+ or CD8+ T cells, or bulk PBMC T cells (not recorded which). The receptors were sampled from a man between 18 and 29 years old in good health. Donor details come from another sample of the same person, matched by shared clones.

The CDR3 region is CASSRGLAGSFETNEQFF. V gene TRBV19 combines with J gene TRBJ2-1; there is no DNA to check the TCRdb D call of TRBD2. Germline V gene sequence: CDR1 LNHDA, CDR2 SQIVND (reference sequence). The CDR3 extends over 18 amino acids.

The CDR3 is CSARLAVGNTIYF. The chain recombines TRBV20-1 with TRBJ1-3. CDR3 length: 13 residues. Germline-derived CDR1 and CDR2 are DFQATT and SNEGSKA (reference sequence).

The CDR3 spells CATSNGRGSSQETQYF. The rearrangement joins TRBV15 to TRBJ2-5; without DNA, the TCRdb call of TRBD2 cannot be checked. The CDR3 consists of 16 residues. Germline-derived CDR1 and CDR2 are LNHNV and YYDKDF (reference sequence).

This chain connects TRBV28 to TRBJ2-3; checking the TCRdb D call of TRBD2 is not possible without DNA. Per the germline V gene, CDR1 is MDHEN and CDR2 is SYDVKM. The CDR3 is 16 residues long. Here the CDR3 reads CASSFLPGLFTDTQYF.

The V and J genes are TRBV7-2 and TRBJ2-7. The CDR3 covers 15 residues. CDR1 is SGHTA and CDR2 is FQGNSA in the germline V gene. CDR3 protein: CASSLVTPKGNEQYF. Full variable domain (missing parts from reference TRBV7-2 and TRBJ2-7): GAGVSQSPSNKVTEKGKDVELRCDPISGHTALYWYRQSLGQGLEFLIYFQGNSAPDKSGLPSDRFSAERTGGSVSTLTIQRTQQEDSAVYLCASSLVTPKGNEQYFGPGTRLTVT.

This chain joins TRBV7-9 and TRBJ1-2. The germline V gene has CDR1 SEHNR and CDR2 FQNEAQ (reference sequence). The CDR3 is 14 amino acids. This CDR3 is CASSPSDSYYGYTF.

The chain uses TRBV20-1 and TRBJ2-1; with no DNA, the TCRdb D assignment of TRBD2 cannot be verified. Germline CDR1 is DFQATT and CDR2 is SNEGSKA (reference sequence). The CDR3 is made up of 15 amino acids. The CDR3 spells CSASRGLGIYNEQFF.

The rearrangement links TRBV4-1 to TRBJ2-2; no DNA is available, so the TRBD1 call from TCRdb remains unchecked. This CDR3 has 21 amino acids. Germline CDR1 and CDR2: MGHRA and YSYEKL. CDR3 loop: CASSLRIIHRWDRGRTGELFF.

The V and J genes are TRBV5-1 and TRBJ2-5. CDR1 SGHRS and CDR2 YFSETQ come from the germline V gene. This CDR3 region has 13 residues. The CDR3 spells CASSQFDSGTQYF.

The J gene is TRBJ1-2, the V gene TRBV6-1; TCRdb outputs TRBD1, but without DNA this stays unchecked. The CDR3 has 14 residues. Per germline, CDR1 MNHNS and CDR2 SASEGT. The CDR3 reads CASRSRGQSDGYTF.

J is TRBJ2-7 and V is TRBV7-2; TCRdb outputs TRBD1, but without DNA this stays unchecked. The CDR3 is 15 amino acids. CDR1 is SGHTA, CDR2 FQGNSA, per germline. The CDR3: CASSLEQGNVHEQYF.

This rearrangement joins TRBV18 to TRBJ2-7. CDR1 and CDR2 (germline): KGHSH, LQKENI. This CDR3 region has 14 residues. The CDR3: CASSPKRDSYEQYF.

This chain connects TRBV6-2 or TRBV6-3 to TRBJ2-2. This CDR3 is 13 amino acids long. Germline CDR1 reads MNHEY; CDR2 reads SVGEGT. CDR3 in amino acids: CASSYRRSGELFF.

This rearrangement joins TRBV7-9 to TRBJ2-6; there is no DNA to check the TCRdb D call of TRBD1. The CDR3 is 17 amino acids. Germline V gene data show CDR1 as SEHNR and CDR2 as FQNEAQ (reference sequence). This CDR3 is CATQGVFLDSGANVLTF.

This chain connects TRBV9 to TRBJ2-1; lacking DNA, the TRBD1 call made by TCRdb goes unchecked. The CDR3 consists of 13 residues. The germline CDR1 and CDR2 sequences are SGDLS and YYNGEE. CDR3 region: CASSVQGAGEQFF. Complete variable domain (other parts from reference TRBV9 and TRBJ2-1): DSGVTQTPKHLITATGQRVTLRCSPRSGDLSVYWYQQSLDQGLQFLIQYYNGEERAKGNILERFSAQQFPDLHSELNLSSLELGDSALYFCASSVQGAGEQFFGPGTRLTVL.

CDR3 in amino acids: CASTKGGQASNQPQHF. This chain uses TRBV12-3 or TRBV12-4 with TRBJ1-5; TCRdb returns TRBD1, unconfirmable since there is no DNA. The CDR3 extends over 16 amino acids.

The chain couples TRBV7-8 to TRBJ2-2; the D call from TCRdb, TRBD1, cannot be confirmed without DNA. The CDR3 has 16 amino acids. Germline loops: CDR1 SGHVS, CDR2 FQNEAQ. The CDR3 is CASRLGQASNTGELFF.

The V call is TRBV19, the J call TRBJ1-5; the D call of TRBD1 rests on TCRdb alone, since no DNA is present to check it. The CDR3 consists of 16 residues. CDR1 is LNHDA and CDR2 is SQIVND in the germline V gene (reference sequence). This CDR3 is CASSQTGQLGGIAQHF.

The chain recombines TRBV6-1 with TRBJ2-1; the TCRdb D gene call, TRBD1, has no DNA to confirm it. Germline CDR1 is MNHNS and CDR2 is SASEGT. This CDR3 comprises 13 residues. CDR3 in amino acids: CASRKDRVNEQFF.

J is TRBJ2-1 and V is TRBV29-1; TCRdb returns TRBD2, unconfirmable since there is no DNA. In germline, CDR1 is SQVTM, CDR2 ANQGSEA. This CDR3 region has 14 residues. This CDR3 reads CSVAGLAVSDEQFF.

V usage is TRBV19 and J usage is TRBJ2-5; TCRdb's D call, TRBD1, is unchecked because there is no DNA. Germline loops: CDR1 LNHDA, CDR2 SQIVND (reference sequence). This CDR3 is 15 amino acids long. CDR3 amino acids: CASKWGTGVQETQYF.

The CDR3 loop reads CASRGQGRGDTQYF. The chain carries TRBV5-1 and TRBJ2-3; checking the TCRdb D call of TRBD1 is not possible without DNA. CDR1 is SGHRS and CDR2 is YFSETQ in the germline V gene. The CDR3 has 14 amino acids.

This CDR3 is CSARDLGSPNGETQYF. The gene calls are TRBV20-1 and TRBJ2-5. CDR1 is DFQATT, CDR2 SNEGSKA, per germline (reference sequence). The CDR3 loop spans 16 amino acids.

The chain carries TRBV12-3 or TRBV12-4 and TRBJ1-2; TCRdb reports TRBD1, a call that lacks DNA to check it against. The CDR3 is 15 amino acids. This CDR3 reads CASSPKTGGSYGYTF.

V usage is TRBV19 and J usage is TRBJ1-5; there is no DNA to check the TCRdb D call of TRBD1. The CDR3 spans 16 residues. Germline V gene lookup returns CDR1 LNHDA and CDR2 SQIVND (reference sequence). CDR3 region: CASSILPQTSNQPQHF.

J is TRBJ2-1 and V is TRBV18; the TRBD1 assignment by TCRdb is unverifiable without DNA. CDR3 length: 13 residues. Germline CDR1 KGHSH, CDR2 LQKENI. CDR3 residues: CASGTLTYNEQFF.

This chain uses TRBV15 with TRBJ1-6; TCRdb's D gene call, TRBD1, goes unchecked for lack of DNA. Germline V gives CDR1 LNHNV, CDR2 YYDKDF (reference sequence). The CDR3 consists of 15 residues. The CDR3 loop reads CATSRVIGGNSPLHF.

The chain employs TRBV20-1 and TRBJ2-6. CDR1 and CDR2 (germline): DFQATT, SNEGSKA (reference sequence). The CDR3 totals 16 residues. CDR3: CSATGLSGSGANVLTF.

The gene calls are TRBV9 and TRBJ2-1; TCRdb proposes TRBD2, but this gene call is untestable without DNA. Germline V gene sequence: CDR1 SGDLS, CDR2 YYNGEE. The CDR3 is 16 residues long. CDR3 protein: CASSDPRVASYNEQFF.